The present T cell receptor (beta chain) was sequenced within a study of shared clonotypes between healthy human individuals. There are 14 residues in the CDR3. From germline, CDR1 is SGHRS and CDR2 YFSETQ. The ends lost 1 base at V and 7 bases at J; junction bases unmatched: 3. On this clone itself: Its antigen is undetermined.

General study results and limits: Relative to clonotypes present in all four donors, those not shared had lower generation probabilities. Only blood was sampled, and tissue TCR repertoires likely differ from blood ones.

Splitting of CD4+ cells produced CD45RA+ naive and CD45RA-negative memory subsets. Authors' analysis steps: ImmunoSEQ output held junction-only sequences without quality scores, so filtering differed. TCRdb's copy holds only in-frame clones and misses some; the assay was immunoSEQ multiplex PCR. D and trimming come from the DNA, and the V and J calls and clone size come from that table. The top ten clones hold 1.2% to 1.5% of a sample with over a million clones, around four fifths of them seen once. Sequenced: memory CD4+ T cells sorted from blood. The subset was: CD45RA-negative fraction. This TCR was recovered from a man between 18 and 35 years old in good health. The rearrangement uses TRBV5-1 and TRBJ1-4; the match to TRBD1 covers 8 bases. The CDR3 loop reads CASSLSGGSEKLFF. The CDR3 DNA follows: TGCGCCAGCAGCTTGTCAGGGGGCTCTGAAAAACTGTTTTTT.